The 14 T cell receptor beta chains presented below share a single source sample, sequenced in a study of T cell changes during pregnancy in multiple sclerosis. Only in-frame clones appear in the TCRdb table, and some are missing; sequencing was by immunoSEQ multiplex PCR. The sample contains tens of thousands of clones, 85% to 95% of which appear only once. The sample consisted of peripheral blood, taken in the third trimester of pregnancy. These receptors all stem from a female donor in good health, enrolled as a control in a pregnancy study.

The chain recombines TRBV28 with TRBJ2-2; 7 bases map to TRBD1. The CDR3 spans 14 residues. J lost 5 bases, V lost 3 bases, and 3 bases had no gene match. CDR1 is MDHEN, CDR2 SYDVKM, per germline. CDR3 amino acids: CASSFVRGTGELFF. The CDR3 coding sequence is TGTGCCAGCAGTTTCGTCAGGGGGACCGGGGAGCTGTTTTTT.

The CDR3 region has the DNA TGTGCCAGCAGCTTCGAGCCAGGGTCGGCCGGGGAGCTGTTTTTT. It codes for CASSFEPGSAGELFF. The V and J genes are TRBV11-3 and TRBJ2-2; D may be TRBD1 (5 bases). Trimming left V 3 bases short and J 6 bases short, with 14 bases between. Germline-derived CDR1 and CDR2 are SGHNT and YENEEA. The CDR3 consists of 15 residues.

This clone was detected only a few times. The chain links TRBV2 to TRBJ1-2; a possible D gene is TRBD1 (5 bases). Germline V CDR1 and CDR2: SNHLY, FYNNEI. This CDR3 has 10 amino acids. Trimming stripped 8 bases from V and 8 bases from J, with 9 bases between. The CDR3 DNA reads TGTGCCAGCGGGCAGGGAGGCTACACCTTC. Its protein product is CASGQGGYTF. Full variable domain (remainder filled in from reference TRBV2 and TRBJ1-2): EPEVTQTPSHQVTQMGQEVILRCVPISNHLYFYWYRQILGQKVEFLVSFYNNEISEKSEIFDDQFSVERPDGSNFTLKIRSTKLEDSAMYFCASGQGGYTFGSGTRLTVV.

V gene TRBV7-2 combines with J gene TRBJ2-5, with TRBD1 as a possible D gene (5 bases). From germline, CDR1 is SGHTA and CDR2 FQGNSA. The CDR3 contains 13 residues. The V end was cut by 5 bases, the J end by 5 bases, with 12 bases between. The CDR3 DNA reads TGTGCCAGCAGCGTCCAGGGAAGGGAGACCCAGTACTTC. It codes for CASSVQGRETQYF.

The chain joins TRBV27 to TRBJ1-4; D is perhaps TRBD1 (6 bases). Deletions cut 3 bases from V and 3 bases from J, with 11 bases between. Germline CDR1 is MNHEY and CDR2 is SMNVEV (reference sequence). This CDR3 is built from 15 residues. CDR3 sequence: CASSFLGQPNEKLFF. The CDR3 DNA sequence: TGTGCCAGCAGTTTTCTTGGACAGCCTAATGAAAAACTGTTTTTT.

This chain connects TRBV27 to TRBJ1-2, with D maybe TRBD1 (5 bases). There are 16 residues in the CDR3. V was pared by 4 bases and J by 8 bases, with 23 bases between. The germline gives CDR1 MNHEY, CDR2 SMNVEV (reference sequence). The CDR3 sequence is CASSSFGGTAMSGYTF. The CDR3 nucleotides read TGTGCCAGCAGTTCCTTTGGGGGGACGGCCATGAGCGGCTACACCTTC.

V and J are TRBV19 and TRBJ1-1; 7 bases are shared with TRBD1. Germline V CDR1 and CDR2: LNHDA, SQIVND (reference sequence). The V and J ends lost 6 bases and 10 bases, in that order; junction bases with no gene match: 14. The CDR3 covers 14 residues. The CDR3 DNA sequence: TGTGCCAGTAGACCTGACAGGGATTTGGTCGGAGCTTTCTTT. Residues: CASRPDRDLVGAFF.

The chain joins TRBV4-1 to TRBJ1-3; D is perhaps TRBD1 (5 bases). Germline V gives CDR1 MGHRA, CDR2 YSYEKL. This CDR3 is 16 amino acids long. Trimming took off 2 bases at V and 3 bases at J, with 14 bases between the two ends. The CDR3 sequence: CASSQLTGGYGNTIYF. Written as DNA, the CDR3 is TGCGCCAGCAGCCAACTTACAGGCGGCTATGGAAACACCATATATTTT.

The chain uses TRBV19 and TRBJ2-6; TRBD1 aligns across 7 bases. Germline V CDR1 and CDR2: LNHDA, SQIVND (reference sequence). The CDR3 is 20 amino acids. V dropped 6 bases and J dropped 0; count of bases not matched to a gene: 17. The CDR3 nucleotides are TGTGCCAGTAGGGGCGCGCACCGGGACAGCGTCCACTCTGGGGCCAACGTCCTGACTTTC. Amino acids: CASRGAHRDSVHSGANVLTF. The entire variable domain, with the rest obtained from reference TRBV19 and TRBJ2-6, is as follows: DGGITQSPKYLFRKEGQNVTLSCEQNLNHDAMYWYRQDPGQGLRLIYYSQIVNDFQKGDIAEGYSVSREKKESFPLTVTSAQKNPTAFYLCASRGAHRDSVHSGANVLTFGAGSRLTVL.

This chain connects TRBV2 to TRBJ1-4; TRBD1 matches at 9 bases. V gave up 6 bases and J gave up 6 bases; unmatched junction bases: 2. Germline V gives CDR1 SNHLY, CDR2 FYNNEI. This CDR3 is 13 amino acids long. The CDR3, as DNA: TGTGCCAGCAGCCGGGACAGGGATGAAAAACTGTTTTTT. It encodes CASSRDRDEKLFF.

The chain carries TRBV5-4 and TRBJ1-1; D remains unclear. The CDR3 spans 16 residues. Deletions cut 3 bases from V and 0 bases from J, with 15 bases between. The germline V gene encodes CDR1 SGHNT and CDR2 YYREEE (reference sequence). CDR3 nucleotides: TGTGCCAGCAGCTCAGGACTGCGAAGCATGAACACTGAAGCTTTCTTT. It is translated as CASSSGLRSMNTEAFF.

The V gene is TRBV10-3, the J gene TRBJ2-7; weak D call: TRBD2 (5 bases). The CDR3 is 13 amino acids. Germline V gene data show CDR1 as ENHRY and CDR2 as SYGVKD. V lost 8 bases and J lost 2, with 13 bases in between. The CDR3 nucleotides are TGTGCCATCTCGAGGACTGGGACCTACGAGCAGTACTTC. It specifies CAISRTGTYEQYF.

The rearrangement links TRBV12-5 to TRBJ1-1; D ambiguous. Germline loops: CDR1 LGHNT, CDR2 FRNRAP. V gave up 5 bases and J gave up 1 base, with 20 bases separating them. The length of the CDR3 is 17 residues. The CDR3 DNA sequence: TGTGCTAGTGGTCCATCCCGCTTGTCCCTAGAGAACACTGAAGCTTTCTTT. The encoded protein is CASGPSRLSLENTEAFF.

The chain carries TRBV19 and TRBJ1-2, with 12 bases fitting TRBD1. The trim removed 4 bases at V and 6 bases at J, leaving 9 bases unmatched. Germline CDR1 LNHDA, CDR2 SQIVND (reference sequence). The CDR3 is 16 amino acids. CDR3: CASSTGTGGFFDGYTF. CDR3 coding DNA: TGTGCCAGTAGTACCGGGACAGGGGGCTTTTTTGATGGCTACACCTTC. Full variable domain (remainder filled in from reference TRBV19 and TRBJ1-2): DGGITQSPKYLFRKEGQNVTLSCEQNLNHDAMYWYRQDPGQGLRLIYYSQIVNDFQKGDIAEGYSVSREKKESFPLTVTSAQKNPTAFYLCASSTGTGGFFDGYTFGSGTRLTVV.